This T cell receptor (beta chain) comes out of a study of CD8+CD57+ T cells in acquired aplastic anemia. The study's findings and limits: CD8+ Simpson's diversity in patients was not significantly different from that in controls.

V gave up 1 base and J gave up 8 bases, with 17 bases separating them. Germline CDR1 and CDR2: DFQATT and SNEGSKA (reference sequence). The CDR3 has 15 residues. At least ten counts were recorded for this clonotype. Its antigen is unidentified. Genomic DNA provided the template from which TCR beta VDJ and CDR3 profiles were obtained. TCRdb re-analysed the reads in MiXCR, keeping a single row per CDR3 protein. This table holds some 140,000 distinct CDR3 sequences, 41% found once. Sequencing used sorted CD4+, CD8+, or CD8+CD57+ T cells (not recorded which) from PBMCs. This chain links TRBV20-1 with TRBJ1-4, with D uncertain. The clonotype comes from a human donor in good health, serving as a control. CDR3 coding DNA: TGCAGTGCTAGAGGAATCTGGCCCCGGGAAGAAAAACTGTTTTTT. Translation: CSARGIWPREEKLFF.